This entry lists 18 T cell receptor beta chains sequenced from one sample in a study of cytomegalovirus exposure and HLA in healthy donors. The study ran its PCR with 60 Vbeta and 13 Jbeta primers. Repertoires were generated with immunoSEQ multiplex PCR, while TCRdb's copy carries only in-frame clones and drops some. The sample carries under 250,000 clones, 70% to 85% recorded once. Material: PBMCs. These receptors were taken from a male donor in good health and CMV-seronegative.

Comments on this clone: Mismatch with germline at one junction end may stem from a read error. The genes are TRBV7-9 and TRBJ1-4, with D maybe TRBD1 (5 bases). Germline assignment: CDR1 SEHNR and CDR2 FQNEAQ (reference sequence). The CDR3 is 16 amino acids. CDR3 loop: CSSSLGRDSLNEKLFF. As DNA, the CDR3 is TGTTCCAGCAGCTTGGGAAGGGACTCTCTTAATGAAAAACTGTTTTTT.

V gene TRBV5-1 combines with J gene TRBJ1-1; no clear D gene. Germline CDR1 reads SGHRS; CDR2 reads YFSETQ. Between the trimmed V and J ends, which lost 4 bases and 1 base, there was a span of 20 bases. This CDR3 is 17 amino acids long. CDR3 nucleotides: TGCGCCAGCAGCCCCTCCCGGACTTTATTTAAGAACACTGAAGCTTTCTTT. Translated, it gives CASSPSRTLFKNTEAFF.

This clone was recorded once. The rearrangement links TRBV7-8 to TRBJ1-4; TRBD1 aligns across 8 bases. The junction had 8 bases not matched to a gene; V was cut back by 7 bases and J by 7 bases. Per germline, CDR1 SGHVS and CDR2 FQNEAQ. The CDR3 runs 14 residues. DNA for the CDR3: TGTGCCAGCACCCGAGGACAGGGCCGTGAAAAACTGTTTTTT. Residues: CASTRGQGREKLFF.

This clone showed up just a few times. V and J are TRBV5-1 and TRBJ1-2; tentatively, D is TRBD1 (6 bases). The germline gives CDR1 SGHRS, CDR2 YFSETQ. Trimming took 0 bases from V and 2 from J, leaving 14 bases between them. The CDR3 extends over 16 amino acids. Written as DNA, the CDR3 is TGCGCCAGCAGCTTGGGGGACACAGGCGGGAACTATGGCTACACCTTC. Its translation is CASSLGDTGGNYGYTF.

The V gene is TRBV9, the J gene TRBJ2-7; 8 bases map to TRBD2. Germline values: CDR1 SGDLS, CDR2 YYNGEE. The V and J ends lost 4 bases and 5 bases, in that order; junction bases with no gene match: 11. The CDR3 has 15 amino acids. The CDR3 region is CASSYEISGTNEQYF. The DNA of the CDR3 is TGTGCCAGCAGCTACGAGATTAGCGGGACTAACGAGCAGTACTTC.

The gene calls are TRBV18 and TRBJ1-1; TRBD1 is a possible D gene (6 bases). The germline V gene has CDR1 KGHSH and CDR2 LQKENI. V was clipped by 6 bases and J by 0 bases, with 11 bases between them. This CDR3 has 14 amino acids. CDR3 region: CASSMNRVNTEAFF. The CDR3 DNA sequence: TGTGCCAGCTCCATGAACAGGGTGAACACTGAAGCTTTCTTT.

V usage is TRBV19 and J usage is TRBJ1-5; D remains ambiguous. The germline V gene encodes CDR1 LNHDA and CDR2 SQIVND (reference sequence). V was shortened by 6 bases and J by 6 bases, with 12 bases between the two germline ends. The CDR3 has 13 amino acids. The CDR3 DNA reads TGTGCCAGTAGATGGGGTCGGGGTCAGCCCCAGCATTTT. Translation: CASRWGRGQPQHF.

The chain uses TRBV6-5 and TRBJ1-1; TRBD1 agrees at 8 bases. V lost 0 bases, J lost 3 bases, and 3 bases stayed unmatched. Germline values: CDR1 MNHEY, CDR2 SVGAGI. The CDR3 is made up of 15 amino acids. The CDR3 loop is CASSYSGRGHTEAFF. DNA of the CDR3: TGTGCCAGCAGTTACTCAGGCAGGGGGCACACTGAAGCTTTCTTT.

The rearrangement uses TRBV5-1 and TRBJ2-1; TRBD2 aligns across 9 bases. After removal of 4 bases from V and 6 bases from J, the junction contained 11 bases not matched to a gene. CDR3 size: 16 residues. Germline lookup yields CDR1 SGHRS and CDR2 YFSETQ. This CDR3 is CASSGPTSGPINEQFF. CDR3 DNA sequence: TGCGCCAGCAGCGGCCCAACTAGCGGGCCGATCAATGAGCAGTTCTTC.

The gene calls are TRBV7-3 and TRBJ2-1, with D hard to call. V lost 5 bases and J 8 bases, leaving 13 bases between the germline ends. Looked up from germline, CDR1 is SGHTA and CDR2 is FQGTGA. This CDR3 is built from 13 residues. CDR3: CASSLFAQDEQFF. The CDR3 coding sequence is TGTGCCAGCAGCCTTTTTGCTCAGGATGAGCAGTTCTTC.

This clone is a singleton in its sample. The gene calls are TRBV5-1 and TRBJ1-2; tentative D call: TRBD1 (5 bases). Germline CDR1 is SGHRS and CDR2 is YFSETQ. The CDR3 loop spans 15 amino acids. V lost 4 bases, J lost 0 bases, and 13 bases lay in between. CDR3 DNA: TGCGCCAGCAGCATCCGGGGACTTTCTAACTATGGCTACACCTTC. Protein sequence: CASSIRGLSNYGYTF. Variable domain in full (rest from reference TRBV5-1 and TRBJ1-2): KAGVTQTPRYLIKTRGQQVTLSCSPISGHRSVSWYQQTPGQGLQFLFEYFSETQRNKGNFPGRFSGRQFSNSRSEMNVSTLELGDSALYLCASSIRGLSNYGYTFGSGTRLTVV.

This chain joins TRBV18 and TRBJ2-3; D may be TRBD2 (6 bases). The CDR3 spans 14 residues. V was pared by 3 bases and J by 2 bases, with 9 bases between. From germline, CDR1 is KGHSH and CDR2 LQKENI. CDR3 sequence reads: CASSPAGNTDTQYF. The CDR3 DNA sequence: TGTGCCAGCTCACCGGCGGGGAACACAGATACGCAGTATTTT.

The CDR3 sequence is CASWIAGGKDTQYF. CDR3 nucleotides: TGCGCCAGCTGGATAGCGGGGGGGAAGGATACGCAGTATTTT. This chain joins TRBV5-1 and TRBJ2-3; 11 bases are a match to TRBD2. Germline loops: CDR1 SGHRS, CDR2 YFSETQ. The V and J ends lost 7 bases and 6 bases, in that order; junction bases with no gene match: 7. The CDR3 covers 14 residues.

The V call is TRBV7-6, the J call TRBJ1-3, with 8 bases aligning to TRBD1. The CDR3 is made up of 15 amino acids. V dropped 5 bases and J dropped 2; count of bases not matched to a gene: 5. Germline-derived CDR1 and CDR2 are SGHVS and FNYEAQ. CDR3 coding DNA: TGTGCCAGCAGCCTACAGGGGGAAACTGGAAACACCATATATTTT. Translation: CASSLQGETGNTIYF.

This clone was found a few times. The V gene is TRBV10-3, the J gene TRBJ1-3; D gene unclear. The germline gives CDR1 ENHRY, CDR2 SYGVKD. CDR3 length: 17 residues. Trimming removed 2 bases at V and 0 bases at J, with 14 bases between. The CDR3 DNA reads as TGTGCCATCAGTGAGACCATGGACGGGAGCTCTGGAAACACCATATATTTT. Encoded protein: CAISETMDGSSGNTIYF.

J is TRBJ2-4 and V is TRBV7-2; the D gene is possibly TRBD2 (5 bases). Germline V gives CDR1 SGHTA, CDR2 FQGNSA. The CDR3 consists of 16 residues. Trimming removed 3 bases from V and 0 bases from J, with 12 bases in between. The DNA of the CDR3 is TGTGCCAGCAGCTTTTTTGGGAGTAGAGCCAAAAACATTCAGTACTTC. The encoded protein is CASSFFGSRAKNIQYF. The full variable domain, completed using reference TRBV7-2 and TRBJ2-4, is GAGVSQSPSNKVTEKGKDVELRCDPISGHTALYWYRQSLGQGLEFLIYFQGNSAPDKSGLPSDRFSAERTGGSVSTLTIQRTQQEDSAVYLCASSFFGSRAKNIQYFGAGTRLSVL.

The CDR3 is CASSFTSGARETQYF. The CDR3 nucleotides read TGTGCCAGCAGCTTCACTAGCGGGGCGCGGGAGACCCAGTACTTC. The V and J genes are TRBV7-2 and TRBJ2-5, with 10 positions matching TRBD2. The germline V gene encodes CDR1 SGHTA and CDR2 FQGNSA. The CDR3 is 15 residues long. V lost 3 bases and J lost 5; bases outside the gene matches: 6.

This chain uses TRBV11-2 with TRBJ2-7, with 11 bases identical to TRBD1. J was trimmed by 6 bases and V by 10 bases; bases with no gene match: 8. CDR1 SGHAT and CDR2 FQNNGV come from the germline V gene. This CDR3 has 13 amino acids. CDR3 bases: TGTGCCACCAGGGGACAGGGGGAAGTCGAGCAGTACTTC. The encoded protein is CATRGQGEVEQYF.